This T cell receptor (beta chain) came from a study of T cell repertoires in cytomegalovirus infection. As for the study in general: From public TCR beta signatures came an indication of both CMV infection and matching HLA type.

The CDR3 spans 15 residues. J lost 4 bases, V lost 4 bases, and 6 bases had no gene match. The germline V gene has CDR1 SGHAT and CDR2 FQNNGV. This clonotype was recorded many times. TCRdb redid the calling of the reads with MiXCR, one entry per CDR3 protein. The table lists fewer than 200,000 distinct CDR3 sequences, roughly 9.8% of them singletons. This TCR came from a human donor in good health (CMV status not recorded). Some clones in this sample may be carry-over from other donors' samples. This sequence joins TRBV11-2 and TRBJ2-3; TRBD1 aligns across 9 bases. The sequenced material came from PBMCs. CDR3 bases: TGTGCCAGCAGCTCCTACAGGGGGCGAGCAGATACGCAGTATTTT. As protein: CASSSYRGRADTQYF.